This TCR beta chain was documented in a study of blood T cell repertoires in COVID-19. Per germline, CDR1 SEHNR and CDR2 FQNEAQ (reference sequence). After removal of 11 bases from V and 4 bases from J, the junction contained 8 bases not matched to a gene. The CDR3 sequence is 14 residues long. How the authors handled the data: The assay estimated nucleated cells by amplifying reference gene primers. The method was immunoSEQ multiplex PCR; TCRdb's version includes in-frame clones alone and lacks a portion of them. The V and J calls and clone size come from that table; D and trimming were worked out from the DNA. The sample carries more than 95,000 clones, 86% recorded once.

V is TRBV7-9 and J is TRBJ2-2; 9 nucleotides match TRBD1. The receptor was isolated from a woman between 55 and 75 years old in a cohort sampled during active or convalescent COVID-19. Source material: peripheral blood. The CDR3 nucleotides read TGTGCCGGCGTGCGGGACAGGGTCACCGGGGAGCTGTTTTTT. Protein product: CAGVRDRVTGELFF.